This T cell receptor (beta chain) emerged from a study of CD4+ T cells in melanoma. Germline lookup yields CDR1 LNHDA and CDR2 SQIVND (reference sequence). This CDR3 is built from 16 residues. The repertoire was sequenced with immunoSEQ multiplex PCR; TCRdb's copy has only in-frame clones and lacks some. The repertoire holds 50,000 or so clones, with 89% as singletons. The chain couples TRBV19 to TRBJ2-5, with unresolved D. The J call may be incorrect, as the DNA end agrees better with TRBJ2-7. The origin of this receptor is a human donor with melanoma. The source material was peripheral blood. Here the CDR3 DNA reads TGTGCCAGTAATGGGAAGCCGGGCACTTCTTCCTACGAGCAGTACTTC. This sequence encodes CASNGKPGTSSYEQYF.